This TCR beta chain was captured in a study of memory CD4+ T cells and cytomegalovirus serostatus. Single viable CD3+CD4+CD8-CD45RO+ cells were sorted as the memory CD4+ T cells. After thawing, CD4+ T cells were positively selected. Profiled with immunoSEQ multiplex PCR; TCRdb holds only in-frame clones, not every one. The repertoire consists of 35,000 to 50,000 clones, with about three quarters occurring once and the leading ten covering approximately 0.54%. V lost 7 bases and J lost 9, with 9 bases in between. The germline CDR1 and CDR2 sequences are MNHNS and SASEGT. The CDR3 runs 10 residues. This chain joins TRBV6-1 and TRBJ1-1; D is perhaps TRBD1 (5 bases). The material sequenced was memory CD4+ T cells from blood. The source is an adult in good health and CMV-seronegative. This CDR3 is CASIDRQAFF. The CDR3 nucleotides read TGTGCCAGCATTGACAGACAAGCTTTCTTT.